The TCR beta chain described here comes from a study of OX40 agonist ivuxolimab in advanced cancers. Across the whole study: Patients were treated with intravenous ivuxolimab, dosed at 0.01 to 10 mg/kg and infused every 2 weeks. A history of anti-PD-1, anti-PD-L1 or anti-CTLA-4 therapy was acceptable, and approximately 40% had some. Overall study results and limits: Antigen specificity of clonally expanded peripheral T cells was not established.

TCRdb's table, derived via immunoSEQ multiplex PCR, lists solely in-frame clones and lacks some. The table has around 68,000 clones, roughly 89% seen once. Anyone with autoimmune disease history or systemic immunosuppression was excluded. A word on this clone: Antigen: not known.

CDR3 length: 15 residues. V dropped 4 bases and J dropped 2; count of bases not matched to a gene: 5. Germline V gene data show CDR1 as SGHAT and CDR2 as FQNNGV. The chain has TRBV11-2 and TRBJ2-7; 10 bases line up with TRBD1. This TCR derives from an adult with an advanced solid tumor such as melanoma, head and neck, liver or kidney cancer. Sequencing was performed on CD4+ or CD8+ T cells sorted from blood, taken in a trial of the OX40 agonist ivuxolimab. The CDR3 DNA is TGTGCCAGCAGCTGGGGAGGGACAGGGGCCTACGAGCAGTACTTC. This sequence encodes CASSWGGTGAYEQYF.